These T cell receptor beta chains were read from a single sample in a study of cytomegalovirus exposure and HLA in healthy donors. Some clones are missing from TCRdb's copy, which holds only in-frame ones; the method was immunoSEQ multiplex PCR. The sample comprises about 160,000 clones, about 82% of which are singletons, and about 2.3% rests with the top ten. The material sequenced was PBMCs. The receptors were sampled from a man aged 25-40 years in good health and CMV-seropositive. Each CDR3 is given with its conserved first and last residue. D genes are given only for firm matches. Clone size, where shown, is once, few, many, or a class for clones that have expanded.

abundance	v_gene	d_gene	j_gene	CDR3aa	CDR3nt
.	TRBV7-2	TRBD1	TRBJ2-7	CASSFALGQGYEQYF	TGTGCCAGCAGCTTTGCTTTAGGACAGGGCTACGAGCAGTACTTC
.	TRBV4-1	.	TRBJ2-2	CASSQTRTGELFF	TGCGCCAGCAGCCAAACTAGAACCGGGGAGCTGTTTTTT
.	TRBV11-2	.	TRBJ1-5	CASSLVLEGAQHF	TGTGCCAGCAGCTTAGTCCTCGAGGGGGCCCAGCATTTT
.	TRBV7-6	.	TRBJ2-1	CASSLGLDYNEQFF	TGTGCCAGCAGCTTAGGTCTAGATTACAATGAGCAGTTCTTC
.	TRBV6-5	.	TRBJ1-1	CASSYSGEAFF	TGTGCCAGCAGTTACTCTGGCGAAGCTTTCTTT
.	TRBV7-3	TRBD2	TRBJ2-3	CASSRPVAGDSTDTQYF	TGTGCCAGCAGCCGGCCCGTAGCGGGGGATAGCACAGATACGCAGTATTTT
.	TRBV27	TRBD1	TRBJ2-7	CASSLRPGQVHLPYF	TGTGCCAGCAGTTTGCGACCGGGACAGGTGCATCTTCCGTACTTC
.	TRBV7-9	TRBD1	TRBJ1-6	CASSLAQDRASSYNSPLHF	TGTGCCAGCAGCTTAGCACAAGACAGGGCTTCCTCCTATAATTCACCCCTCCACTTT
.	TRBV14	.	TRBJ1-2	CASSQVLGVDYGYTF	TGTGCCAGCAGCCAAGTTTTAGGGGTGGACTATGGCTACACCTTC
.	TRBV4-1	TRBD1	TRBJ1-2	CASSQKGGQDFAYGYTF	TGCGCCAGCAGCCAAAAAGGGGGACAGGACTTCGCGTATGGCTACACCTTC
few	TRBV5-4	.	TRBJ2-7	CASSFIDRQTYEQYF	TGTGCCAGCAGCTTTATCGACCGACAAACCTACGAGCAGTACTTC
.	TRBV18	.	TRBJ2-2	CASSPDGRSDTGELFF	TGTGCCAGCTCACCCGATGGGCGTTCGGACACCGGGGAGCTGTTTTTT
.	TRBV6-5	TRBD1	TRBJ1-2	CASRVGQGAGYTF	TGTGCCAGCAGAGTGGGACAGGGCGCGGGCTACACCTTC
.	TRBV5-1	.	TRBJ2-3	CASSLEAGLSDTQYF	TGCGCCAGCAGCTTGGAGGCGGGTTTGTCTGATACGCAGTATTTT
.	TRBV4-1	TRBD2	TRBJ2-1	CASSRSGGAEGSYNEQFF	TGCGCCAGCAGCCGAAGCGGGGGGGCCGAGGGCTCCTACAATGAGCAGTTCTTC
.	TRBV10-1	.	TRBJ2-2	CASSVGPKRELFF	TGCGCCAGCAGTGTGGGGCCTAAAAGGGAGCTGTTTTTT
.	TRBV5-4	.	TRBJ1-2	CASSFPGTNYGYTF	TGTGCCAGCAGCTTCCCGGGGACTAACTATGGCTACACCTTC
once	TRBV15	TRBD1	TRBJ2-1	CATSGDRGPDEQFF	TGTGCCACCAGCGGGGACAGGGGGCCCGATGAGCAGTTCTTC
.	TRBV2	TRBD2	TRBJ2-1	CASTVLAGGPDEQFF	TGTGCCAGCACCGTACTAGCGGGGGGGCCCGATGAGCAGTTCTTC
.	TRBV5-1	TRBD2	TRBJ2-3	CASSLALRTSGRSTDTQYF	TGCGCCAGCAGCTTGGCCCTCAGGACTAGCGGTCGGAGCACAGATACGCAGTATTTT
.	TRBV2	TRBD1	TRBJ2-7	CASSERTNRGGYEQYF	TGTGCCAGCAGTGAAAGGACGAACAGGGGCGGTTACGAGCAGTACTTC
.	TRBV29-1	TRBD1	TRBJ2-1	CSVVPWTGGFNEQFF	TGCAGCGTTGTACCCTGGACAGGGGGCTTTAATGAGCAGTTCTTC
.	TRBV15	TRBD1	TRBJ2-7	CATSRGQGANEQYF	TGTGCCACCAGCAGAGGACAGGGGGCCAACGAGCAGTACTTC
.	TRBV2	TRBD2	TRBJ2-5	CASSLGLAETQYF	TGTGCCAGCAGCTTGGGACTAGCAGAGACCCAGTACTTC
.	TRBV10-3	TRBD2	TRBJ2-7	CAISGRGTSGLSYEQYF	TGTGCCATCAGTGGCCGAGGGACTAGCGGCCTCTCCTACGAGCAGTACTTC
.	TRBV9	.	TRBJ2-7	CASSVSLFSYEQYF	TGTGCCAGCAGCGTCTCCCTTTTCTCCTACGAGCAGTACTTC
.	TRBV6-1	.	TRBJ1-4	CASSRAGGEKLFF	TGTGCCAGCAGTAGAGCGGGGGGGGAAAAACTGTTTTTT
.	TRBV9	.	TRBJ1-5	CASSVDTGSGQPQHF	TGTGCCAGCAGCGTGGACACAGGGTCGGGTCAGCCCCAGCATTTT
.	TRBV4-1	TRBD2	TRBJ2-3	CASSPLDAGEDTQYF	TGCGCCAGCAGCCCCCTCGATGCGGGAGAAGATACGCAGTATTTT
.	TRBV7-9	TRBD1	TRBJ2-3	CASSPTGGASTDTQYF	TGTGCCAGCAGCCCGACAGGGGGCGCGAGCACAGATACGCAGTATTTT
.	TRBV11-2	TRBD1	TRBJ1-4	CASSLRSGTGGKLFF	TGTGCCAGCAGCTTACGGTCGGGGACAGGGGGAAAACTGTTTTTT
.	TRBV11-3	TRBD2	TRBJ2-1	CASSPGGGLKREQFF	TGTGCCAGCAGCCCGGGAGGTGGTCTAAAAAGGGAGCAGTTCTTC
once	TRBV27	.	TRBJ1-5	CASGRLQGTNQPQHF	TGTGCCAGCGGACGCCTCCAGGGTACCAATCAGCCCCAGCATTTT
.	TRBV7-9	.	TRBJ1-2	CASNLVSGRTGYTF	TGTGCCAGCAACTTAGTATCAGGGCGCACCGGCTACACCTTC
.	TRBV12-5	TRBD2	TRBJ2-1	CASGQAGGSYNEQFF	TGTGCTAGTGGTCAAGCGGGGGGTTCCTACAATGAGCAGTTCTTC
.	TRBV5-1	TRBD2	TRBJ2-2	CASRLAGGTNTGELFF	TGCGCCAGCAGACTAGCGGGGGGCACGAACACCGGGGAGCTGTTTTTT
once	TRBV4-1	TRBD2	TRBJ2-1	CASSQDSGRAGGRNEQFF	TGCGCCAGCAGCCAAGATTCAGGTCGGGCGGGGGGGCGTAATGAGCAGTTCTTC
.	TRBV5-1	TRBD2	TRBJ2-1	CASSLVASGGNEQFF	TGCGCCAGCAGCTTGGTGGCTAGCGGGGGCAATGAGCAGTTCTTC
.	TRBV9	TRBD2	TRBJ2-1	CASSVVAGGYNEQFF	TGTGCCAGCAGCGTAGTAGCGGGGGGGTACAATGAGCAGTTCTTC
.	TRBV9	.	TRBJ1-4	CASSGGGNLNEKLFF	TGTGCCAGCAGCGGGGGGGGTAATCTTAATGAAAAACTGTTTTTT
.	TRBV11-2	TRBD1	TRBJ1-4	CASSFYGDRLFF	TGTGCCAGCAGCTTTTATGGGGACAGACTGTTTTTT
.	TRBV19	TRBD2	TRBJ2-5	CASSIGGAGGRETQYF	TGTGCCAGTAGTATAGGAGGAGCGGGGGGCCGAGAGACCCAGTACTTC
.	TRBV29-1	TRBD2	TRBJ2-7	CSVEGPSGFYEQYF	TGCAGCGTTGAAGGACCTAGCGGGTTCTACGAGCAGTACTTC
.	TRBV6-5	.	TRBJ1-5	CASSYRGGNQPQHF	TGTGCCAGCAGTTATCGGGGAGGCAATCAGCCCCAGCATTTT
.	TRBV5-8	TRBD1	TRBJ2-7	CASSLPSGTGAYEQYF	TGTGCCAGCAGCTTACCCTCCGGGACAGGGGCCTACGAGCAGTACTTC
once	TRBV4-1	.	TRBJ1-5	CASSQEWGQGNQPQHF	TGCGCCAGCAGCCAAGAATGGGGGCAGGGCAATCAGCCCCAGCATTTT
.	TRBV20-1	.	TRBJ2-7	CSASVSDEQYF	TGCAGTGCAAGCGTTTCCGACGAGCAGTACTTC
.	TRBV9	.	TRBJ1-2	CASSVGGGMAYGYTF	TGTGCCAGCAGCGTAGGGGGGGGAATGGCCTATGGCTACACCTTC
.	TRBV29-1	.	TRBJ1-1	CSAGLNMNTEAFF	TGCAGCGCAGGACTTAACATGAACACTGAAGCTTTCTTT